The clone carrying this T cell receptor beta chain was counted between two and nine times. Its cognate antigen is unknown. TCRdb reanalysed the 5' RACE reads using MiXCR and keeps one entry per CDR3 protein. The sample records roughly 120,000 distinct CDR3 sequences, 7% being singletons. The record originates from a study of CD8 T cells in ankylosing spondylitis. The study, taken as a whole, reports: For ankylosing spondylitis blood, a TCR beta motif of seven to nine highly homologous variants appeared characteristic.

Sequencing was performed on blood, either unsorted or a sorted T cell fraction (not recorded which). This TCR was sampled from a male donor with ankylosing spondylitis or in good health (not recorded which).

CDR3 DNA sequence: TGTGCCAGCAACCTCGGACAGTTCAAGAGTTCCGGCGGGGAGCTGTTTTTT. Protein product: CASNLGQFKSSGGELFF. J is TRBJ2-2 and V is TRBV21-1; the DNA was not used to check the table's D call, TRBD1. TRBV21-1 is termed a pseudogene. The CDR3 spans 17 residues.